This is a list of T cell receptor beta chains from one sample in a study of T cell responses to AZD1222 COVID-19 vaccine. Sequencing used immunoSEQ multiplex PCR; TCRdb keeps in-frame clones, though not all of them. The table lists around 99,000 clones, 85% to 95% of them singletons. The sample here was peripheral blood, taken on day 0 of AZD1222 vaccination. These TCRs come from an adult in good health. CDR3s include the opening cysteine and the closing phenylalanine or tryptophan. D genes are given only for firm matches. The size entry is marked missing in some rows and otherwise reads once, few, many or a size class.

TRBV5-8	once	-	TRBJ2-3	15	CASSRRGVSTDTQYF	TGTGCCAGCAGCAGGAGGGGGGTCAGCACAGATACGCAGTATTTT
TRBV5-5	-	TRBD1	TRBJ2-7	17	CASSLKTGTGGSYEQYF	TGTGCCAGCAGCTTAAAAACCGGGACAGGGGGCTCCTACGAGCAGTACTTC
TRBV4-2	-	TRBD2	TRBJ2-5	15	CASSQEGKAGGAQYF	TGTGCCAGCAGCCAAGAAGGAAAAGCGGGAGGGGCCCAGTACTTC
TRBV29-1	-	TRBD1	TRBJ1-2	13	CSVEVARGYGYTF	TGCAGCGTTGAAGTCGCCAGGGGGTATGGCTACACCTTC
TRBV12-3/TRBV12-4	once	-	TRBJ1-1	13	CASSSGRGTEAFF	TGTGCCAGCAGCTCAGGTAGGGGCACTGAAGCTTTCTTT
TRBV11-1	-	-	TRBJ1-1	14	CASSQQGRRTEAFF	TGTGCCAGCAGCCAACAGGGCAGACGCACTGAAGCTTTCTTT
TRBV5-1	-	-	TRBJ2-2	15	CASSSLVGGTGELFF	TGCGCCAGCAGCTCGCTTGTAGGCGGCACCGGGGAGCTGTTTTTT
TRBV11-2	-	-	TRBJ1-3	17	CASSLEVRDLIVNTIYF	TGTGCCAGCAGCTTAGAGGTTCGAGATTTGATTGTAAACACCATATATTTT
TRBV29-1	once	-	TRBJ1-1	14	CSVDQTGLNTEAFF	TGCAGCGTTGACCAGACAGGATTGAACACTGAAGCTTTCTTT
TRBV28	-	TRBD1	TRBJ1-5	15	CASSRTGAGNQPQHF	TGTGCCAGCAGCCGGACAGGGGCTGGCAATCAGCCCCAGCATTTT
TRBV2	few	TRBD1	TRBJ2-5	14	CASSRTTGEETQYF	TGTGCCAGCAGCCGAACGACAGGGGAGGAGACCCAGTACTTC
TRBV19	-	-	TRBJ2-4	17	CASRTTDRSLGKNIQYF	TGTGCCAGTAGGACCACCGACAGGAGTCTAGGCAAAAACATTCAGTACTTC